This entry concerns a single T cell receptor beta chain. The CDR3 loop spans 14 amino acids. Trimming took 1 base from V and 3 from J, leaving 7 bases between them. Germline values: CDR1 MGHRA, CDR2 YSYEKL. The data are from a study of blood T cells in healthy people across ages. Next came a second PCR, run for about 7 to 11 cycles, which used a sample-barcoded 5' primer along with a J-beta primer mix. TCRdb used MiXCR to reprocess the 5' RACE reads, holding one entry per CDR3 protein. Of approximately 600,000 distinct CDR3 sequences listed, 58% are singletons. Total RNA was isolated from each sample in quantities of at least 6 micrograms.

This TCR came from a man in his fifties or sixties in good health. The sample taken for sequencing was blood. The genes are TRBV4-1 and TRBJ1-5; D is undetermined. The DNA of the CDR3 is TGCGCCAGCAGCCAAGCCGGATACAATCAGCCCCAGCATTTT. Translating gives CASSQAGYNQPQHF.